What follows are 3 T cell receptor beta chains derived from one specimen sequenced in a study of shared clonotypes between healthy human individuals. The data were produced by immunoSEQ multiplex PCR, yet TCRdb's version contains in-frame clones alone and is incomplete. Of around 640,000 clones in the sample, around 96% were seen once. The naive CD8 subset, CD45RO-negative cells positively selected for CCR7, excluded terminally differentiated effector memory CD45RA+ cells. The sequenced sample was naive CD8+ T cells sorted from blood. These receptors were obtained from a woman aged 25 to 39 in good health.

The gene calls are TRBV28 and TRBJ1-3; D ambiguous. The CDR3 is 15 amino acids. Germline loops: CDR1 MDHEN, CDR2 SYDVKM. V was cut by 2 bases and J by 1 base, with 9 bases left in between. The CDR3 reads CASSLITLSGNTIYF. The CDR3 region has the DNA TGTGCCAGCAGTTTAATCACCCTATCTGGAAACACCATATATTTT.

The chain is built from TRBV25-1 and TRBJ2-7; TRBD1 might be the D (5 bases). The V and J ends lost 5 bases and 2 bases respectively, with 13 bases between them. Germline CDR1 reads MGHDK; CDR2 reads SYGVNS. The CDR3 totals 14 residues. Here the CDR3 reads CASSFVGPPYEQYF. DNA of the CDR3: TGTGCCAGCAGTTTTGTGGGGCCCCCCTACGAGCAGTACTTC.

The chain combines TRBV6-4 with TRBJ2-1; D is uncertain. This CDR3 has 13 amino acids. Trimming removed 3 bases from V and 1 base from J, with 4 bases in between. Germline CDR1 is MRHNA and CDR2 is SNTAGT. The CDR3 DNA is TGTGCCAGCAGTGAGGATTCCTACAATGAGCAGTTCTTC. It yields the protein CASSEDSYNEQFF.